This T cell receptor beta chain was captured in a study of cytomegalovirus exposure and HLA in healthy donors. Study-level points and caveats: Rates of TCR association differed by HLA locus in a later analysis, with DRB1 highest and HLA-C lowest. TCR beta V segments were, for the most part, productive about 87% or about 30% of the time in an earlier analysis.

Regarding this clone: Its antigen is still unknown.

It was with 60 Vbeta and 13 Jbeta primers that the PCR ran. Assay used: immunoSEQ multiplex PCR; TCRdb lists only in-frame clones, some missing. The table has 150,000 or so clones, about 83% seen once. This TCR was recovered from a man in his forties in good health and CMV-seropositive. Sequencing was carried out using PBMCs.

CDR3 coding DNA: TGTGCCACCAGCAGAGAAAGGGGCTCCTACGAGCAGTACTTC. The encoded protein is CATSRERGSYEQYF. This chain connects TRBV15 to TRBJ2-7; a possible D gene is TRBD1 (5 bases). Germline CDR1 reads LNHNV; CDR2 reads YYDKDF (reference sequence). V dropped 0 bases and J dropped 0 bases, with 6 bases sitting between them. The CDR3 runs to 14 residues.